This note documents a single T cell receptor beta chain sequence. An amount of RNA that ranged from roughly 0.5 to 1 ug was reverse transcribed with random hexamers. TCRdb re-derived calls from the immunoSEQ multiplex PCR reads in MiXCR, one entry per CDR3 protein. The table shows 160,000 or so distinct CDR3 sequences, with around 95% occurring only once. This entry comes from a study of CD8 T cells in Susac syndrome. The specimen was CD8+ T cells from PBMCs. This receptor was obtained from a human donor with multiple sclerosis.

As DNA, the CDR3 is TGTGCCAGCAGTGACGCGAGGCGCGGCTACACCTTC. It translates to CASSDARRGYTF. This chain links TRBV6-4 with TRBJ1-2; D uncertain. Germline lookup yields CDR1 MRHNA and CDR2 SNTAGT. Trimming pared 2 bases from V and 8 bases from J, leaving 9 bases between. CDR3 length: 12 residues.